This T cell receptor (beta chain) was sequenced during a study of graft-versus-host responses after intestinal transplantation. Clones were sequenced by immunoSEQ multiplex PCR, and TCRdb holds only the in-frame ones, with some missing. The profile shows about 70,000 clones, 94% of them singletons. This clone was seen once. Its antigen is as yet unknown. Whole-study findings and limits: Patients who carried graft-donor T cell macrochimerism also had high graft-versus-host to host-versus-graft clonal ratios in their allografts.

The V end was cut by 5 bases, the J end by 5 bases, with 19 bases between. This CDR3 has 17 residues. The germline gives CDR1 WNHNN, CDR2 SYGVQD (reference sequence). The J gene is TRBJ2-6, the V gene TRBV10-1, with D unresolved. The material was unstimulated CD8+ T cells sorted from spleen or lymph node cells, obtained before intestinal transplant. The receptor comes from a human donor who received an intestinal transplant. The CDR3 sequence: CASSQQVAQSRANVLTF. CDR3 nucleotide sequence: TGCGCCAGCAGTCAACAAGTCGCACAAAGTCGGGCCAACGTCCTGACTTTC.